This paragraph reports one T cell receptor beta chain. Its antigen is as yet unknown. The sample originates from a study of T cell responses to AZD1222 COVID-19 vaccine. Notes on the study in general: An increase in Spike-specific TCR breadth and depth was observed after two AZD1222 doses. It was only after the peak T cell response that any repertoires were sampled. Reportedly, nearly half of unique spike TCRs recognized epitopes outside B.1.351/B.1.1.7 mutations. White British donors predominated, females outnumbered males, and clonal diversity was possibly underestimated.

Assay: immunoSEQ multiplex PCR; the TCRdb copy retains only in-frame clones and omits some. This sample yields over 70,000 clones, of which approximately 89% are seen a single time; about 5.2% belongs to the top ten. The CDR3 is 16 residues long. J lost 2 bases, V lost 7 bases, and 5 bases had no gene match. The chain uses TRBV23-1 and TRBJ2-7, with TRBD2 matching 16 bases. TRBV23-1 is marked as an open reading frame, function uncertain. The clonotype comes from an adult who received the AZD1222 COVID-19 vaccine. Source: peripheral blood, taken 28 days after the second AZD1222 dose. The CDR3 region is CASTGTSGGGTYEQYF. The DNA of the CDR3 is TGCGCCAGCACCGGGACTAGCGGGGGGGGGACCTACGAGCAGTACTTC.